This is a list of T cell receptor beta chains from one sample in a study of T cell repertoires in ileal Crohn's disease. The repertoire was sequenced with immunoSEQ multiplex PCR; TCRdb's copy has only in-frame clones and lacks some. The table has more than 13,000 clones, about three quarters seen once. The sequenced sample was ileal tissue. Receptors originate from an adult with Crohn's disease. CDR3s include the opening cysteine and the closing phenylalanine or tryptophan. D genes are given only for firm matches. Rows give clone size only sometimes, using once, few, many, or a class for an expanded clone.

cdr3_aa: CASSPWREGDDNEQFF
cdr3_nt: TGTGCCAGCAGCCCCTGGCGGGAGGGAGACGACAATGAGCAGTTCTTC
j_call: TRBJ2-1
cdr3_length: 16
d_call: TRBD2
clone_size: once
v_call: TRBV28

cdr3_aa: CASSLGPSDTQYF
cdr3_nt: TGTGCCAGCAGCTTAGGACCATCAGATACGCAGTATTTT
j_call: TRBJ2-3
cdr3_length: 13
d_call: -
clone_size: -
v_call: TRBV7-8

cdr3_aa: CASSVEGSNEQFF
cdr3_nt: TGCGCCAGCAGCGTCGAGGGGTCCAATGAGCAGTTCTTC
j_call: TRBJ2-1
cdr3_length: 13
d_call: -
clone_size: -
v_call: TRBV5-1

cdr3_aa: CASSPRRAPNQPQHF
cdr3_nt: TGTGCCAGCAGCCCCCGCAGGGCCCCCAATCAGCCCCAGCATTTT
j_call: TRBJ1-5
cdr3_length: 15
d_call: -
clone_size: -
v_call: TRBV5-8

cdr3_aa: CASSKSRGQDEKLFF
cdr3_nt: TGTGCCAGCAGTAAATCCAGGGGGCAGGATGAAAAACTGTTTTTT
j_call: TRBJ1-4
cdr3_length: 15
d_call: TRBD1
clone_size: -
v_call: TRBV6-5

cdr3_aa: CAISPMTGGSWNEQFF
cdr3_nt: TGTGCCATCAGTCCCATGACAGGGGGCTCGTGGAATGAGCAGTTCTTC
j_call: TRBJ2-1
cdr3_length: 16
d_call: TRBD1
clone_size: -
v_call: TRBV10-3

cdr3_aa: CASSTQGAGYEQYF
cdr3_nt: TGCGCCAGCAGCACACAGGGGGCAGGCTACGAGCAGTACTTC
j_call: TRBJ2-7
cdr3_length: 14
d_call: TRBD1
clone_size: -
v_call: TRBV5-1

cdr3_aa: CAISESSGPKWETQYF
cdr3_nt: TGTGCCATCAGTGAGTCTTCGGGCCCCAAGTGGGAGACCCAGTACTTC
j_call: TRBJ2-5
cdr3_length: 16
d_call: -
clone_size: -
v_call: TRBV10-3

cdr3_aa: CASSLGAGAVQGEQFF
cdr3_nt: TGTGCCAGCAGCTTAGGAGCGGGGGCGGTTCAGGGTGAGCAGTTCTTC
j_call: TRBJ2-1
cdr3_length: 16
d_call: TRBD2
clone_size: -
v_call: TRBV7-9

cdr3_aa: CAISDPTGLAGARRFF
cdr3_nt: TGTGCCATCAGTGACCCCACGGGACTAGCGGGAGCCCGGCGGTTCTTC
j_call: TRBJ2-1
cdr3_length: 16
d_call: TRBD2
clone_size: -
v_call: TRBV10-3

cdr3_aa: CASSPPDRTYEQYF
cdr3_nt: TGCGCCAGCAGCCCACCAGACCGAACCTACGAGCAGTACTTC
j_call: TRBJ2-7
cdr3_length: 14
d_call: -
clone_size: -
v_call: TRBV4-1

cdr3_aa: CASSLVLADTYEQYF
cdr3_nt: TGTGCCAGCAGCTTAGTATTAGCCGACACCTACGAGCAGTACTTC
j_call: TRBJ2-7
cdr3_length: 15
d_call: -
clone_size: -
v_call: TRBV7-9

cdr3_aa: CASSKETQGYYGYTF
cdr3_nt: TGTGCCAGCAGTAAGGAGACACAGGGGTACTATGGCTACACCTTC
j_call: TRBJ1-2
cdr3_length: 15
d_call: TRBD1
clone_size: -
v_call: TRBV6-1

cdr3_aa: CASSPTTGRKESTDTQYF
cdr3_nt: TGTGCCAGCTCACCGACCACGGGACGGAAGGAATCCACAGATACGCAGTATTTT
j_call: TRBJ2-3
cdr3_length: 18
d_call: -
clone_size: -
v_call: TRBV18

cdr3_aa: CASSYVGTNEKLFF
cdr3_nt: TGTGCCAGCAGTTACGTGGGAACTAATGAAAAACTGTTTTTT
j_call: TRBJ1-4
cdr3_length: 14
d_call: -
clone_size: -
v_call: TRBV6-6

cdr3_aa: CASSFQGRGIYSNQPQHF
cdr3_nt: TGTGCCAGCAGTTTTCAGGGTCGGGGAATATATAGCAATCAGCCCCAGCATTTT
j_call: TRBJ1-5
cdr3_length: 18
d_call: -
clone_size: -
v_call: TRBV28

cdr3_aa: CASSQGTRAYEQYF
cdr3_nt: TGCGCCAGCAGCCAAGGTACAAGGGCGTACGAGCAGTACTTC
j_call: TRBJ2-7
cdr3_length: 14
d_call: -
clone_size: -
v_call: TRBV4-1

cdr3_aa: CASSLVRGDADTQYF
cdr3_nt: TGTGCCAGTAGTCTCGTGCGGGGCGACGCAGATACGCAGTATTTT
j_call: TRBJ2-3
cdr3_length: 15
d_call: -
clone_size: -
v_call: TRBV19

cdr3_aa: CASSLRTRNTGELFF
cdr3_nt: TGTGCCAGCAGTTTGAGGACTAGGAACACCGGGGAGCTGTTTTTT
j_call: TRBJ2-2
cdr3_length: 15
d_call: TRBD2
clone_size: once
v_call: TRBV27

cdr3_aa: CASSPTGVGELFF
cdr3_nt: TGTGCCAGCAGCCCGACAGGGGTGGGGGAGCTGTTTTTT
j_call: TRBJ2-2
cdr3_length: 13
d_call: TRBD1
clone_size: -
v_call: TRBV7-9

cdr3_aa: CASRRLSLAEDSYNEQFF
cdr3_nt: TGTGCCAGCAGGCGTCTATCACTAGCGGAAGACTCCTACAATGAGCAGTTCTTC
j_call: TRBJ2-1
cdr3_length: 18
d_call: TRBD2
clone_size: -
v_call: TRBV28

cdr3_aa: CASSLDRNYGYTF
cdr3_nt: TGTGCCAGCAGCTTAGACAGGAACTATGGCTACACCTTC
j_call: TRBJ1-2
cdr3_length: 13
d_call: -
clone_size: -
v_call: TRBV11-2

cdr3_aa: CASSLGASGNSYEQYF
cdr3_nt: TGTGCCAGCAGCTTAGGGGCTAGCGGGAACTCCTACGAGCAGTACTTC
j_call: TRBJ2-7
cdr3_length: 16
d_call: TRBD2
clone_size: -
v_call: TRBV7-2

cdr3_aa: CASTQQGTGYGYTF
cdr3_nt: TGTGCCAGTACCCAACAGGGGACGGGGTATGGCTACACCTTC
j_call: TRBJ1-2
cdr3_length: 14
d_call: TRBD1
clone_size: -
v_call: TRBV19

cdr3_aa: CASSLSGTGNTEAFF
cdr3_nt: TGTGCCAGCAGCTTAAGTGGGACGGGGAACACTGAAGCTTTCTTT
j_call: TRBJ1-1
cdr3_length: 15
d_call: -
clone_size: -
v_call: TRBV7-2

cdr3_aa: CASSQLTSGGAPDTQYF
cdr3_nt: TGCGCCAGCAGCCAACTCACTAGCGGGGGGGCTCCAGATACGCAGTATTTT
j_call: TRBJ2-3
cdr3_length: 17
d_call: TRBD2
clone_size: -
v_call: TRBV4-3

cdr3_aa: CATSWQGGEKLFF
cdr3_nt: TGTGCCACCAGTTGGCAGGGTGGTGAAAAACTGTTTTTT
j_call: TRBJ1-4
cdr3_length: 13
d_call: -
clone_size: -
v_call: TRBV15

cdr3_aa: CASSVDEGLDTEAFF
cdr3_nt: TGTGCCAGCAGCGTAGATGAGGGGTTGGACACTGAAGCTTTCTTT
j_call: TRBJ1-1
cdr3_length: 15
d_call: -
clone_size: -
v_call: TRBV9

cdr3_aa: CASSLDQGTYNEQFF
cdr3_nt: TGTGCCAGCAGTTTAGATCAGGGGACCTACAATGAGCAGTTCTTC
j_call: TRBJ2-1
cdr3_length: 15
d_call: -
clone_size: -
v_call: TRBV27

cdr3_aa: CASSPGFTGELFF
cdr3_nt: TGTGCCAGCTCACCAGGGTTTACCGGGGAGCTGTTTTTT
j_call: TRBJ2-2
cdr3_length: 13
d_call: -
clone_size: once
v_call: TRBV18

cdr3_aa: CALGGAGQETQYF
cdr3_nt: TGTGCCCTAGGGGGGGCCGGCCAAGAGACCCAGTACTTC
j_call: TRBJ2-5
cdr3_length: 13
d_call: -
clone_size: -
v_call: TRBV7-9

cdr3_aa: CASSRLTDRTLYNQPQHF
cdr3_nt: TGTGCCAGTAGTCGTCTAACGGACAGGACTCTCTACAATCAGCCCCAGCATTTT
j_call: TRBJ1-5
cdr3_length: 18
d_call: TRBD1
clone_size: once
v_call: TRBV19

cdr3_aa: CASSRDRGWGNILFF
cdr3_nt: TGTGCCAGCAGTCGAGACAGGGGTTGGGGAAATATACTGTTTTTT
j_call: TRBJ1-4
cdr3_length: 15
d_call: TRBD1
clone_size: -
v_call: TRBV2

cdr3_aa: CASKPGLAVKTQYF
cdr3_nt: TGTGCCAGCAAACCGGGACTAGCGGTGAAGACCCAGTACTTC
j_call: TRBJ2-5
cdr3_length: 14
d_call: TRBD2
clone_size: few
v_call: TRBV27

cdr3_aa: CASSLSWGGGYEQYF
cdr3_nt: TGTGCCAGCAGCTTATCTTGGGGAGGGGGATACGAGCAGTACTTC
j_call: TRBJ2-7
cdr3_length: 15
d_call: -
clone_size: few
v_call: TRBV7-8

cdr3_aa: CASSVGGAKNIQYF
cdr3_nt: TGTGCCAGCAGTGTAGGGGGAGCCAAAAACATTCAGTACTTC
j_call: TRBJ2-4
cdr3_length: 14
d_call: -
clone_size: -
v_call: TRBV27

cdr3_aa: CAWSPGRLTGELFF
cdr3_nt: TGTGCCTGGAGTCCCGGACGCCTAACCGGGGAGCTGTTTTTT
j_call: TRBJ2-2
cdr3_length: 14
d_call: -
clone_size: -
v_call: TRBV30

cdr3_aa: CAWSVWERNQPQHF
cdr3_nt: TGTGCCTGGAGTGTCTGGGAAAGGAATCAGCCCCAGCATTTT
j_call: TRBJ1-5
cdr3_length: 14
d_call: -
clone_size: -
v_call: TRBV30

cdr3_aa: CASSQDLGTGNYGYTF
cdr3_nt: TGCGCCAGCAGCCAAGATTTAGGCACAGGGAACTATGGCTACACCTTC
j_call: TRBJ1-2
cdr3_length: 16
d_call: -
clone_size: -
v_call: TRBV4-3

cdr3_aa: CASSLHQGSVASTNEKLFF
cdr3_nt: TGTGCCAGCAGCTTGCACCAGGGGAGTGTGGCTTCAACTAATGAAAAACTGTTTTTT
j_call: TRBJ1-4
cdr3_length: 19
d_call: -
clone_size: -
v_call: TRBV7-8

cdr3_aa: CASSPQGAETGELFF
cdr3_nt: TGCGCCAGCAGCCCGCAGGGGGCCGAGACCGGGGAGCTGTTTTTT
j_call: TRBJ2-2
cdr3_length: 15
d_call: TRBD1
clone_size: -
v_call: TRBV5-1

cdr3_aa: CAWVTGYEQYF
cdr3_nt: TGTGCCTGGGTTACAGGTTACGAGCAGTACTTC
j_call: TRBJ2-7
cdr3_length: 11
d_call: -
clone_size: -
v_call: TRBV30

cdr3_aa: CACDARGPSYGYTF
cdr3_nt: TGTGCCTGTGACGCTCGAGGCCCTAGCTATGGCTACACCTTC
j_call: TRBJ1-2
cdr3_length: 14
d_call: -
clone_size: -
v_call: TRBV30

cdr3_aa: CASSRTGINYGYTF
cdr3_nt: TGTGCCAGCAGCCGGACAGGGATTAACTATGGCTACACCTTC
j_call: TRBJ1-2
cdr3_length: 14
d_call: TRBD1
clone_size: -
v_call: TRBV7-8

cdr3_aa: CASSPGDRAETQYF
cdr3_nt: TGTGCCAGCAGCCCGGGGGACAGGGCGGAGACCCAGTACTTC
j_call: TRBJ2-5
cdr3_length: 14
d_call: TRBD1
clone_size: -
v_call: TRBV11-3

cdr3_aa: CASSADWNTEAFF
cdr3_nt: TGTGCCAGCAGCGCTGACTGGAACACTGAAGCTTTCTTT
j_call: TRBJ1-1
cdr3_length: 13
d_call: -
clone_size: -
v_call: TRBV2

cdr3_aa: CASTRSNYGYTF
cdr3_nt: TGTGCCAGCACCCGTTCCAACTATGGCTACACCTTC
j_call: TRBJ1-2
cdr3_length: 12
d_call: -
clone_size: -
v_call: TRBV7-2

cdr3_aa: CASSLETGPTHSPLHF
cdr3_nt: TGTGCCAGCAGCTTGGAGACAGGGCCAACGCATTCACCCCTCCACTTT
j_call: TRBJ1-6
cdr3_length: 16
d_call: TRBD1
clone_size: few
v_call: TRBV5-5

cdr3_aa: CASSLAASRIYNEQFF
cdr3_nt: TGTGCCAGCAGCTTAGCGGCCTCGCGAATATACAATGAGCAGTTCTTC
j_call: TRBJ2-1
cdr3_length: 16
d_call: -
clone_size: -
v_call: TRBV7-2